The 23 T cell receptor beta chains below were found in one sample sequenced in a study of T cells in Graves' hyperthyroidism and ophthalmopathy. Amplification of TCR beta CDR3 regions used RNA as the template. The HTBI primer set served for first-round RT-PCR of the TCR CDR3. TCRdb fed the multiplex PCR reads into MiXCR, producing one record per CDR3 protein. Among fewer than 650,000 distinct CDR3 sequences listed, over 45% were seen once. Sequencing was performed on peripheral blood or thyroid tissue (not recorded which). Source of these receptors: an adult woman with Graves' disease, either hyperthyroidism or ophthalmopathy (not recorded which).

The rearrangement joins TRBV15 to TRBJ1-2; D remains ambiguous. V shed 0 bases and J shed 1 base, with 9 bases lying between them. The germline CDR1 and CDR2 sequences are LNHNV and YYDKDF (reference sequence). The CDR3 loop spans 15 amino acids. The CDR3 here is CATSRDVENNYGYTF. The CDR3 DNA reads as TGTGCCACCAGCAGAGATGTAGAGAATAACTATGGCTACACCTTC. The full variable domain, with the rest looked up from reference TRBV15 and TRBJ1-2, is DAMVIQNPRYQVTQFGKPVTLSCSQTLNHNVMYWYQQKSSQAPKLLFHYYDKDFNNEADTPDNFQSRRPNTSFCFLDIRSPGLGDTAMYLCATSRDVENNYGYTFGSGTRLTVV.

Notes on this clonotype: Without the conserved terminal phenylalanine or tryptophan, this CDR3 likely stems from a read error. It is unclear where the CDR3 begins or ends on the DNA, so no DNA is shown, and the CDR3 is as TCRdb lists it. This chain connects TRBV14 to TRBJ2-5; the listed D gene, TRBD1, was not tested against the DNA. The germline V gene encodes CDR1 SGHDN and CDR2 FVKESK. The CDR3 totals 9 residues, both ends included. The CDR3 protein is CASSPTGYY.

The chain has TRBV20-1 and TRBJ2-5, with 9 bases lining up with TRBD1. The germline gives CDR1 DFQATT, CDR2 SNEGSKA (reference sequence). J lost 7 bases, V lost 1 base, and 13 bases had no gene match. The CDR3 loop spans 16 amino acids. The DNA for the CDR3 is TGCAGTGCTAGAGGATCCCGGGACAGGGTGAAGAGGACCCAGTACTTC. This gives the protein CSARGSRDRVKRTQYF.

The table lists this clonotype with many counts. This chain links TRBV7-8 with TRBJ1-5, with 7 bases identical to TRBD1. Germline values: CDR1 SGHVS, CDR2 FQNEAQ. Trimming at V came to 4 bases and at J to 15 bases, leaving 9 bases not matched to a gene. The CDR3 is made up of 12 amino acids. In DNA, the CDR3 is TGTGCCAGCAGCTACCGGGACAGCCTTCGGCATTTT. Translated: CASSYRDSLRHF.

This clonotype was detected many times. The chain has TRBV12-3 or TRBV12-4 and TRBJ1-2; no definite D call. V lost 1 base and J 4 bases, leaving 7 bases between the germline ends. This CDR3 has 13 amino acids. Here the CDR3 reads CASSLGRFYGYTF. The CDR3 DNA is TGTGCCAGCAGTTTAGGGAGGTTCTATGGCTACACCTTC.

This clonotype was detected only a few times. A much larger clonotype is one base distant, so this may be a read error. The chain carries TRBV7-9 and TRBJ1-1; D gene uncertain. From germline, CDR1 is SEHNR and CDR2 FQNEAQ (reference sequence). This CDR3 has 13 amino acids. Here the CDR3 DNA reads TGTGCCGGCAGCCCGGGTGTGAGCACTGAAGCTTTCTTT. Protein product: CAGSPGVSTEAFF.

DNA for the CDR3: TGTGCCAGCAGCCATGGCTACACCTTC. Translation gives CASSHGYTF. The V gene is TRBV2, the J gene TRBJ1-2; D remains unclear. Germline V gives CDR1 SNHLY, CDR2 FYNNEI. The CDR3 contains 9 residues. Trimming removed 6 bases at V and 6 bases at J, with 2 bases between.

The rearrangement joins TRBV29-1 to TRBJ1-5; TRBD1 is a possible D gene (6 bases). CDR1 is SQVTM, CDR2 ANQGSEA, per germline. Trimming removed 8 bases from V and 0 bases from J, with 17 bases in between. The CDR3 runs to 15 residues. In DNA, the CDR3 is TGCAGCTGCGACAAGGGGGGATATAGCAATCAGCCCCAGCATTTT. Protein sequence: CSCDKGGYSNQPQHF.

This clonotype was seen ten or more times. V is TRBV20-1 and J is TRBJ2-5, with 7 positions matching TRBD2. J was trimmed by 4 bases and V by 3 bases; bases with no gene match: 8. The CDR3 totals 14 residues. The germline CDR1 and CDR2 sequences are DFQATT and SNEGSKA (reference sequence). The DNA of the CDR3 is TGCAGTGCTAGGGGCGGGAGTTGGGGAGAGACCCAGTACTTC. This sequence encodes CSARGGSWGETQYF.

The rearrangement joins TRBV30 to TRBJ1-1, with D tentatively TRBD1 (6 bases). Germline CDR1 reads GTSNPN; CDR2 reads SVGIG (reference sequence). V shed 4 bases and J shed 1 base, with 13 bases lying between them. This CDR3 is 14 amino acids long. CDR3 sequence reads: CAWTRTVGNTEAFF. In DNA form, the CDR3 reads TGTGCCTGGACCCGGACAGTCGGGAACACTGAAGCTTTCTTT.

This clonotype is a singleton in its sample. V usage is TRBV7-4 and J usage is TRBJ2-7; TRBD2 matches 7 bases. Germline-derived CDR1 and CDR2 are SGHVT and SQSDAQ. Germline trimming cut 5 bases from V and 3 bases from J; bases unmatched to any gene: 10. CDR3 length: 15 amino acids. The CDR3 spells CASSNPDGGIYEQYF. CDR3 coding DNA: TGTGCCAGCAGCAATCCCGACGGGGGGATCTACGAGCAGTACTTC. The full variable domain, completed using reference TRBV7-4 and TRBJ2-7, is GAGVSQSPRYKVAKRGRDVALRCDSISGHVTLYWYRQTLGQGSEVLTYSQSDAQRDKSGRPSGRFSAERPERSVSTLKIQRTEQGDSAVYLCASSNPDGGIYEQYFGPGTRLTVT.

V usage is TRBV2 and J usage is TRBJ2-7; D not certain. Per germline, CDR1 SNHLY and CDR2 FYNNEI. Trimming left V 6 bases short and J 1 base short, with 13 bases between. The CDR3 contains 14 residues. CDR3 in amino acids: CASRSVRDSYEQYF. CDR3 DNA: TGTGCCAGCAGGTCTGTAAGGGATTCCTACGAGCAGTACTTC. Looking up the rest from reference TRBV2 and TRBJ2-7 gives the full variable domain: EPEVTQTPSHQVTQMGQEVILRCVPISNHLYFYWYRQILGQKVEFLVSFYNNEISEKSEIFDDQFSVERPDGSNFTLKIRSTKLEDSAMYFCASRSVRDSYEQYFGPGTRLTVT.

The rearrangement links TRBV15 to TRBJ2-7, with 8 bases fitting TRBD2. Germline assignment: CDR1 LNHNV and CDR2 YYDKDF (reference sequence). The CDR3 sequence is 15 residues long. V lost 5 bases and J lost 7; bases outside the gene matches: 13. CDR3 in DNA: TGTGCCACCAGCGAGGCGGGTAGCGGGAAGGGGGAGCAGTACTTC. Translated, it gives CATSEAGSGKGEQYF.

In the case of this clonotype: The junction does not match germline at one end; this may be a read error. This chain links TRBV20-1 with TRBJ2-5; weak D call: TRBD1 (6 bases). Per germline, CDR1 DFQATT and CDR2 SNEGSKA (reference sequence). This CDR3 comprises 15 residues. CDR3 DNA: TGCAGTGCTAGCCGGCCTGGGGACAACCAAGAGACCCAGCACTTC. It specifies CSASRPGDNQETQHF.

This clonotype occurred many times. This chain connects TRBV10-3 to TRBJ2-2; weak D call: TRBD2 (6 bases). The CDR3 has 17 amino acids. Germline CDR1 and CDR2: ENHRY and SYGVKD. Trimming shortened V by 2 bases and J by 5 bases, and 18 bases separated the two germline ends. The CDR3 region has the DNA TGTGCCATCAGTGAGGCTGGACATACCAGCGGGACCGGGGAGCTGTTTTTT. Protein: CAISEAGHTSGTGELFF.

This chain links TRBV20-1 with TRBJ1-2, with TRBD1 matching over 7 bases. With V trimmed by 4 bases and J by 6 bases, 11 bases remained unmatched. This CDR3 has 14 residues. Germline assignment: CDR1 DFQATT and CDR2 SNEGSKA (reference sequence). The CDR3 bases are TGCAGTGCTACTACCCTGACAGGGATGGATGGCTACACCTTC. Its protein product is CSATTLTGMDGYTF.

The V call is TRBV7-3, the J call TRBJ1-3; the D gene is possibly TRBD1 (6 bases). The CDR3 runs 17 residues. V was clipped by 2 bases and J by 0 bases, with 14 bases between them. The germline V gene encodes CDR1 SGHTA and CDR2 FQGTGA. CDR3 DNA sequence: TGTGCCAGCAGCTTAGGCTCAGGGGCAAGCTCTGGAAACACCATATATTTT. It codes for CASSLGSGASSGNTIYF.

This clonotype was recorded many times. The V gene is TRBV2, the J gene TRBJ1-2; weak D call: TRBD1 (5 bases). V gave up 4 bases and J gave up 8 bases, with 17 bases separating them. The CDR3 sequence is 14 residues long. Germline CDR1 is SNHLY and CDR2 is FYNNEI. The CDR3 DNA sequence: TGTGCCAGCAGTGCCTCATCTCCTCGGGGGGGCTACACCTTC. Its protein is CASSASSPRGGYTF.

This sequence joins TRBV7-2 and TRBJ2-7; D perhaps matches TRBD1 (6 bases). V lost 5 bases and J lost 4, with 15 bases in between. This CDR3 has 14 amino acids. The germline V gene has CDR1 SGHTA and CDR2 FQGNSA. In DNA, the CDR3 is TGTGCCAGCAGCCCAAAACCAGGGGCTTACGAGCAGTACTTC. Translation: CASSPKPGAYEQYF.

The V call is TRBV2, the J call TRBJ1-5; 7 positions match TRBD1. V shed 6 bases, J shed 0 bases, and the junction held 5 bases outside the gene matches. Germline V gives CDR1 SNHLY, CDR2 FYNNEI. CDR3 length: 15 residues. As DNA, the CDR3 is TGTGCCAGCAGACCCGGGACAGATAGCAATCAGCCCCAGCATTTT. This translates into CASRPGTDSNQPQHF.

The chain is built from TRBV10-3 and TRBJ2-5, with unresolved D. V was cut by 0 bases and J by 0 bases, with 5 bases left in between. There are 14 residues in the CDR3. The germline gives CDR1 ENHRY, CDR2 SYGVKD. DNA of the CDR3: TGTGCCATCAGTGAGTCGGAAAACCAAGAGACCCAGTACTTC. Residues: CAISESENQETQYF.

This clonotype was counted a few times. This chain links TRBV7-9 with TRBJ2-3; 7 nucleotides agree with TRBD2. Per germline, CDR1 SEHNR and CDR2 FQNEAQ (reference sequence). The CDR3 has 15 amino acids. The ends lost 6 bases at V and 5 bases at J; junction bases unmatched: 11. Here the CDR3 DNA reads TGTGCCAGCAGTCTACTGGCGGGAGACGAAGATACGCAGTATTTT. Translating gives CASSLLAGDEDTQYF.

The gene calls are TRBV7-3 and TRBJ1-6, with TRBD1 identical over 8 bases. There are 14 residues in the CDR3. The V segment lost 4 bases and the J segment 8 bases; nucleotides outside the gene matches: 4. Germline V lookup: CDR1 SGHTA, CDR2 FQGTGA. The CDR3 sequence: CASSSDRVHSPLHF. The CDR3 nucleotides read TGTGCCAGCAGCTCGGACAGGGTACATTCACCCCTCCACTTT.